Described below is a single T cell receptor beta chain sequence and its context. This specimen belongs to a study of blood T cell repertoires in COVID-19. Study-level background: The study drew acute and convalescent COVID-19 samples from the United States, Italy and Spain. PBMCs, B-cell-depleted T cells, or T cells provided the cDNA or gDNA that made up the material.

Study processing details: Amplifying reference gene primers gave estimates of nucleated cell counts. TCRdb keeps only in-frame clones here, not all; method: immunoSEQ multiplex PCR. The DNA was the basis for D and trimming; V, J and clone size are from that table. The table includes about 120,000 clones, roughly four fifths detected once. CDR1 and CDR2 from the germline V gene are SGHRS and YFSETQ. Unmatched junction bases numbered 2, after V lost 2 bases and J lost 0 bases. The CDR3 consists of 15 residues. This sequence joins TRBV5-1 and TRBJ2-1, with TRBD1 identical over 7 bases. The sequencing input was peripheral blood. The sequence came from a human donor in a cohort sampled during active COVID-19. The CDR3, as DNA: TGCGCCAGCAGCTTCGGGGACAGCTCCTACAATGAGCAGTTCTTC. It specifies CASSFGDSSYNEQFF.